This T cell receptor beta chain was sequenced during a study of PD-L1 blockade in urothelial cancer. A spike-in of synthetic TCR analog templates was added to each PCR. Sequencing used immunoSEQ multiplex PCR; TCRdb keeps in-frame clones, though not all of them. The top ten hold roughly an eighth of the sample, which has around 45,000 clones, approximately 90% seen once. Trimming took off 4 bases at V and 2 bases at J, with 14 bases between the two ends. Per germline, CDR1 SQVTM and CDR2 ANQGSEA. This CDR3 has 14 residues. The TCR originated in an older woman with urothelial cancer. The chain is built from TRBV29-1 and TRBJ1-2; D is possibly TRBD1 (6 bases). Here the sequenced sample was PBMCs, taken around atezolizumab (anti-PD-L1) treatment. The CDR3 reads CSVVEGGSNYGYTF. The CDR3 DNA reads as TGCAGCGTTGTGGAGGGGGGGTCCAACTATGGCTACACCTTC.